The next 13 T cell receptor beta chains were all read from a single sample in a study of siplizumab effects on memory and regulatory T cells (dated by TCRdb to about 2019). Libraries came from the immunoSEQ multiplex PCR assay. Not all clones reach the TCRdb copy of this immuneACCESS table, which keeps in-frame sequences only. Checked studies attribute under half of the gap to unresolved V genes and leave the rest unexplained. The sample profile shows more than 85,000 clones; approximately 90% of them were found once. In total, the top ten clones hold 1% to 1.3% of the sample. Sequenced input: CD4+ T cells sorted from blood. All receptors derive from a human donor in good health.

V usage is TRBV29-1 and J usage is TRBJ2-5; weak D call: TRBD2 (5 bases). The CDR3 sequence is 11 residues long. Germline assignment: CDR1 SQVTM and CDR2 ANQGSEA. V was clipped by 7 bases and J by 5 bases, with 11 bases between them. Written as DNA, the CDR3 is TGCAGCGGGAGGCTTATGGAGACCCAGTACTTC. Protein sequence: CSGRLMETQYF.

The chain employs TRBV5-1 and TRBJ2-1; 8 bases are shared with TRBD2. Germline trimming cut 4 bases from V and 6 bases from J; bases unmatched to any gene: 15. The CDR3 extends over 17 amino acids. Per germline, CDR1 SGHRS and CDR2 YFSETQ. CDR3 region: CASSPVSRAGGFNEQFF. CDR3 nucleotides: TGCGCCAGCAGCCCGGTGTCGAGGGCGGGAGGATTCAATGAGCAGTTCTTC.

The J gene is TRBJ2-1, the V gene TRBV7-9, with TRBD2 matching 10 bases. Germline V gene sequence: CDR1 SEHNR, CDR2 FQNEAQ (reference sequence). J was trimmed by 7 bases and V by 4 bases; bases with no gene match: 16. The CDR3 is made up of 18 amino acids. The DNA for the CDR3 is TGTGCCAGCAGCTCGGGCAGACTAGCGGGTATGGGTCCAAATGAGCAGTTCTTC. Protein product: CASSSGRLAGMGPNEQFF.

This clone has a single count. The chain has TRBV9 and TRBJ1-1, with a possible D match to TRBD1 (6 bases). The CDR3 consists of 16 residues. CDR1 and CDR2 (germline): SGDLS, YYNGEE. Trimming took off 3 bases at V and 1 base at J, with 16 bases between the two ends. The CDR3 sequence: CASSAITGPGNTEAFF. CDR3 coding DNA: TGTGCCAGCAGCGCCATAACAGGGCCGGGGAACACTGAAGCTTTCTTT.

The chain links TRBV18 to TRBJ1-4; possibly TRBD1 for D (5 bases). Trimming shortened V by 2 bases and J by 0 bases, and 16 bases separated the two germline ends. Germline V gene sequence: CDR1 KGHSH, CDR2 LQKENI. The CDR3 loop spans 18 amino acids. As DNA, the CDR3 is TGTGCCAGCTCACCAAGGGGTCCGCCTCGGTCAACTAATGAAAAACTGTTTTTT. Translation gives CASSPRGPPRSTNEKLFF. Filled out from reference TRBV18 and TRBJ1-4, the complete variable domain reads NAGVMQNPRHLVRRRGQEARLRCSPMKGHSHVYWYRQLPEEGLKFMVYLQKENIIDESGMPKERFSAEFPKEGPSILRIQQVVRGDSAAYFCASSPRGPPRSTNEKLFFGSGTQLSVL.

As to this clone: Other DNA sequences in the same sample also yield this CDR3. The chain uses TRBV2 and TRBJ2-1; TRBD2 agrees at 12 bases. This CDR3 comprises 14 residues. The germline V gene encodes CDR1 SNHLY and CDR2 FYNNEI. V dropped 6 bases and J dropped 3; count of bases not matched to a gene: 0. CDR3 amino acids: CASRTSGSYNEQFF. CDR3 nucleotide sequence: TGTGCCAGCAGGACTAGCGGGAGCTACAATGAGCAGTTCTTC.

V gene TRBV30 combines with J gene TRBJ1-3; D ambiguous. The CDR3 sequence is 13 residues long. CDR1 and CDR2 from the germline V gene are GTSNPN and SVGIG (reference sequence). Trimming took 5 bases from V and 0 from J, leaving 8 bases between them. The CDR3 coding sequence is TGTGCCTGGGAAAGGACCTCTGGAAACACCATATATTTT. Translating gives CAWERTSGNTIYF.

This rearrangement joins TRBV28 to TRBJ2-7; no clear D. V lost 6 bases and J 0 bases, leaving 12 bases between the germline ends. The CDR3 totals 14 residues. Germline V gene lookup returns CDR1 MDHEN and CDR2 SYDVKM. The CDR3 coding sequence is TGTGCCAGCAGGCAAACCTACAGCTCCTACGAGCAGTACTTC. This translates into CASRQTYSSYEQYF.

The chain joins TRBV11-2 to TRBJ1-2; D gene ambiguous. CDR1 SGHAT and CDR2 FQNNGV come from the germline V gene. The CDR3 length is 16 residues. V was trimmed by 1 base and J by 4 bases, leaving 16 bases between them. The CDR3 loop reads CASSLVGGRTTYGYTF. The CDR3 DNA is TGTGCCAGCAGCTTAGTAGGAGGGCGAACGACCTATGGCTACACCTTC.

This clone was picked up one time. The chain employs TRBV30 and TRBJ2-7; D perhaps matches TRBD2 (5 bases). Germline CDR1 and CDR2: GTSNPN and SVGIG (reference sequence). V was pared by 3 bases and J by 3 bases, with 15 bases between. The CDR3 covers 14 residues. CDR3 DNA: TGTGCCTGGAGCCCCCGACGGGATCTCTACGAGCAGTACTTC. Its translation is CAWSPRRDLYEQYF.

The count of this clone is one. The chain couples TRBV29-1 to TRBJ1-1; no clear D. V shed 7 bases and J shed 8 bases, with 14 bases lying between them. Germline values: CDR1 SQVTM, CDR2 ANQGSEA. CDR3 length: 11 amino acids. This chain's CDR3 is CSAFRESEAFF. For the CDR3, the DNA is TGCAGCGCATTTAGGGAATCCGAAGCTTTCTTT. The full variable domain, completed using reference TRBV29-1 and TRBJ1-1, is SAVISQKPSRDICQRGTSLTIQCQVDSQVTMMFWYRQQPGQSLTLIATANQGSEATYESGFVIDKFPISRPNLTFSTLTVSNMSPEDSSIYLCSAFRESEAFFGQGTRLTVV.

The V gene is TRBV2, the J gene TRBJ1-5; a weak D match, TRBD1 (5 bases). V shed 6 bases and J shed 7 bases, with 25 bases lying between them. This CDR3 region has 17 residues. Germline V lookup: CDR1 SNHLY, CDR2 FYNNEI. The CDR3 region has the DNA TGTGCCAGCAGCGTACAGGCCCAACCCTTGGCGACGCAGCCCCAGCATTTT. The encoded protein is CASSVQAQPLATQPQHF.

This clone showed up just once. This sequence joins TRBV28 and TRBJ2-1; 8 bases agree with TRBD2. With V trimmed by 2 bases and J by 6 bases, 6 bases remained unmatched. Germline V lookup: CDR1 MDHEN, CDR2 SYDVKM. The CDR3 is 15 residues long. The CDR3 loop is CASSLIGLATNEQFF. The CDR3 nucleotides are TGTGCCAGCAGTTTAATCGGACTAGCTACCAATGAGCAGTTCTTC.